The entry below describes one T cell receptor beta chain. This CDR3 spans 16 amino acids. The ends lost 3 bases at V and 5 bases at J; junction bases unmatched: 8. CDR1 is KGHSH and CDR2 is LQKENI in the germline V gene. In the study's own analysis: Estimates of nucleated cell counts were drawn from the amplification of reference gene primers. Only in-frame clones appear in the TCRdb table, and some are missing; sequencing was by immunoSEQ multiplex PCR. V and J calls plus clone size are reproduced from that table; the DNA served to infer D and trimming. The sample has 100,000 to 130,000 clones, around 86% seen once. These data belong to a study of blood T cell repertoires in COVID-19.

The receptor comes from a woman in her seventies with acute or convalescent COVID-19. Sequencing was performed on peripheral blood. The chain recombines TRBV18 with TRBJ2-2, with 8 nucleotides matching TRBD2. DNA of the CDR3: TGTGCCAGCTCACCGTTCCCAGCGGGGGCGACCGGGGAGCTGTTTTTT. Amino acid sequence: CASSPFPAGATGELFF.